The 27 T cell receptor beta chains presented below share a single source sample, sequenced in a study of T cells in Graves' hyperthyroidism and ophthalmopathy. TCR beta CDR3 regions were amplified from RNA. When the TCR CDR3 underwent first-round RT-PCR, the HTBI primer set was used. TCRdb ran MiXCR on the multiplex PCR reads and lists one entry per CDR3 protein. The sample contains some 600,000 distinct CDR3 sequences, around 14% of which appear only once. Sequenced material: blood. Every receptor here comes from a young woman with Graves' hyperthyroidism that later progressed to Graves' ophthalmopathy.

CDR3 region: CASSWGEYTQYF. As DNA, the CDR3 is TGTGCCAGCAGCTGGGGGGAGTATACGCAGTATTTT. The rearrangement joins TRBV5-8 to TRBJ2-3, with a possible D match to TRBD2 (6 bases). The V gene's germline CDR1 is SGHTS and CDR2 YDEGEE. Trimming cost V 3 bases and J 7 bases, with 9 bases left between them. This CDR3 contains 12 residues.

For this clonotype: This may stem from a read error, because a much larger clone lies one nucleotide away. This chain links TRBV19 with TRBJ1-2; 7 positions match TRBD1. CDR3 size: 14 residues. With V trimmed by 5 bases and J by 7 bases, 10 bases remained unmatched. Germline V gene lookup returns CDR1 LNHDA and CDR2 SQIVND (reference sequence). The CDR3 region has the DNA TGTGCCAGTAGTGTCCTACAGGGGTGGAGTGGCTACACCTTC. The encoded protein is CASSVLQGWSGYTF. Variable domain in full (rest from reference TRBV19 and TRBJ1-2): DGGITQSPKYLFRKEGQNVTLSCEQNLNHDAMYWYRQDPGQGLRLIYYSQIVNDFQKGDIAEGYSVSREKKESFPLTVTSAQKNPTAFYLCASSVLQGWSGYTFGSGTRLTVV.

DNA for the CDR3: TGTGCCAGCAGTTACTACATAGGAGATACGCAGTATTTT. Translated: CASSYYIGDTQYF. The gene calls are TRBV6-5 and TRBJ2-3, with no clear D. The CDR3 has 13 amino acids. Trimming stripped 1 base from V and 5 bases from J, with 7 bases between. Germline V CDR1 and CDR2: MNHEY, SVGAGI.

The chain employs TRBV3-1 and TRBJ2-5; possibly TRBD1 for D (6 bases). V was shortened by 4 bases and J by 13 bases, with 13 bases between the two germline ends. This CDR3 has 11 amino acids. Germline-derived CDR1 and CDR2 are LGHDT and YNNKEL (reference sequence). CDR3 nucleotides: TGTGCCAGCAGCCTGAGTGACAGGTGGTACTTC. Translation: CASSLSDRWYF.

This clonotype was observed many times. The gene calls are TRBV5-1 and TRBJ1-4; no clear D. The V gene lost 2 bases and the J gene lost 0 bases, with 11 bases spanning the gap. The length of the CDR3 is 16 residues. CDR1 SGHRS and CDR2 YFSETQ come from the germline V gene. CDR3 region: CASSFGSPATNEKLFF. CDR3 coding DNA: TGCGCCAGCAGCTTCGGCAGCCCCGCAACTAATGAAAAACTGTTTTTT.

J is TRBJ1-5 and V is TRBV20-1, with 8 positions matching TRBD1. Germline trimming cut 1 base from V and 1 base from J; bases unmatched to any gene: 3. CDR3 length: 15 residues. CDR1 and CDR2 from the germline V gene are DFQATT and SNEGSKA (reference sequence). In DNA form, the CDR3 reads TGCAGTGCTAGAGTAACAGGGGGAAGCAATCAGCCCCAGCATTTT. Encoded protein: CSARVTGGSNQPQHF.

CDR3 in amino acids: CSVGQGEWETQYF. The CDR3 DNA sequence: TGCAGCGTTGGACAGGGAGAATGGGAGACCCAGTACTTC. V gene TRBV29-1 combines with J gene TRBJ2-5, with 7 bases matching TRBD1. The CDR3 contains 13 residues. Losses at the gene ends were 4 bases for V and 5 bases for J; bases not matched to a gene: 7. Germline V gene sequence: CDR1 SQVTM, CDR2 ANQGSEA.

This clonotype appeared many times. J is TRBJ1-1 and V is TRBV11-3, with 8 nucleotides matching TRBD1. The V gene's germline CDR1 is SGHNT and CDR2 YENEEA. V lost 5 bases and J lost 7; bases outside the gene matches: 9. The CDR3 is 14 amino acids. The CDR3 sequence: CASSTRTGFGEAFF. The DNA for the CDR3 is TGTGCCAGCAGCACCCGGACAGGGTTCGGTGAAGCTTTCTTT. Full variable domain (missing parts from reference TRBV11-3 and TRBJ1-1): EAGVVQSPRYKIIEKKQPVAFWCNPISGHNTLYWYLQNLGQGPELLIRYENEEAVDDSQLPKDRFSAERLKGVDSTLKIQPAELGDSAVYLCASSTRTGFGEAFFGQGTRLTVV.

This clonotype has at least ten counts. The J gene is TRBJ1-1, the V gene TRBV30; no firm D call. The V gene lost 0 bases and the J gene lost 3 bases, with 8 bases spanning the gap. Germline CDR1 GTSNPN, CDR2 SVGIG (reference sequence). The CDR3 covers 13 residues. The DNA of the CDR3 is TGTGCCTGGAGTGTTCAGGAGGACACTGAAGCTTTCTTT. Its protein product is CAWSVQEDTEAFF.

This clonotype occurred many times. The rearrangement links TRBV2 to TRBJ2-7; 10 nucleotides line up with TRBD2. The CDR3 totals 17 residues. V lost 7 bases, J lost 1 base, and 13 bases stayed unmatched. CDR1 is SNHLY, CDR2 FYNNEI, per germline. CDR3 amino acids: CASTESGRAGISYEQYF. CDR3 coding DNA: TGTGCCAGCACGGAAAGCGGGAGGGCCGGGATATCCTACGAGCAGTACTTC.

The V call is TRBV10-3, the J call TRBJ1-5, with TRBD1 identical over 9 bases. Per germline, CDR1 ENHRY and CDR2 SYGVKD. This CDR3 spans 14 amino acids. Trimming took 7 bases from V and 4 from J; bases not matched to a gene: 5. As DNA, the CDR3 is TGTGCCATCAAGGGACAGGGTTCTAATCAGCCCCAGCATTTT. This codes for CAIKGQGSNQPQHF.

There are many counts of this clonotype. The gene calls are TRBV20-1 and TRBJ1-2, with a possible D match to TRBD1 (6 bases). The CDR3 runs 10 residues. The V and J ends lost 5 bases and 13 bases respectively, with 14 bases between them. From germline, CDR1 is DFQATT and CDR2 SNEGSKA (reference sequence). The CDR3 DNA reads as TGCAGTGCTGGCTCTCAGGGGCCCACCTTC. Protein sequence: CSAGSQGPTF.

This clonotype was recorded at least ten times. The chain employs TRBV29-1 and TRBJ2-5; weak D call: TRBD1 (5 bases). Trimming pared 7 bases from V and 1 base from J, leaving 10 bases between. There are 12 residues in the CDR3. Per germline, CDR1 SQVTM and CDR2 ANQGSEA. The CDR3 DNA sequence: TGCAGCGCACAGGAACCCCAAGAGACCCAGTACTTC. It is translated as CSAQEPQETQYF.

In this sample, this clonotype turned up a few times. CDR3 region: CASSQELAPFNSPLHF. The CDR3 region has the DNA TGTGCCAGCAGCCAAGAATTGGCCCCGTTTAATTCACCCCTCCACTTT. The chain employs TRBV4-2 and TRBJ1-6; the D is unclear. CDR3 length equals 16 residues. Trimming removed 0 bases at V and 6 bases at J, with 12 bases between. Germline lookup yields CDR1 LGHNA and CDR2 YNFKEQ.

At least ten counts were recorded for this clonotype. CDR3 sequence: CASSLENLDTQYF. CDR3 DNA: TGCGCCAGCAGCTTGGAAAACCTTGATACGCAGTATTTT. The chain links TRBV5-1 to TRBJ2-3; no clear D. The CDR3 consists of 13 residues. V was shortened by 0 bases and J by 6 bases, with 8 bases between the two germline ends. The germline V gene encodes CDR1 SGHRS and CDR2 YFSETQ. Full variable domain (rest looked up from reference TRBV5-1 and TRBJ2-3): KAGVTQTPRYLIKTRGQQVTLSCSPISGHRSVSWYQQTPGQGLQFLFEYFSETQRNKGNFPGRFSGRQFSNSRSEMNVSTLELGDSALYLCASSLENLDTQYFGPGTRLTVL.

This clonotype has a count of ten or more. This chain links TRBV7-2 with TRBJ2-3, with 13 bases matching TRBD2. The V gene's germline CDR1 is SGHTA and CDR2 FQGNSA. This CDR3 is 17 amino acids long. V was pared by 0 bases and J by 1 base, with 1 base of the junction left unmatched. CDR3 sequence reads: CASSLAGTSGGTDTQYF. The CDR3 coding sequence is TGTGCCAGCAGCTTAGCGGGGACTAGCGGGGGCACAGATACGCAGTATTTT.

With respect to this clonotype: With a much larger clone just one base away, this may be a read error. V and J are TRBV7-3 and TRBJ2-3; D gene uncertain. Germline values: CDR1 SGHTA, CDR2 FQGTGA. The CDR3 totals 13 residues. CDR3 DNA: TGTGCCAGCAGCGCCTCCAGCGAAGATACGCAGTGTTTT. This codes for CASSASSEDTQCF.

This clonotype was counted a few times. This rearrangement joins TRBV6-2 or TRBV6-3 to TRBJ2-5; the match to TRBD1 covers 8 bases. V dropped 0 bases and J dropped 14; count of bases not matched to a gene: 8. Germline V gene data show CDR1 as MNHEY and CDR2 as SVGEGT. There are 13 residues in the CDR3. CDR3 bases: TGTGCCAGCAGTTACTCGTCAGGACAGGGTTATTACTTC. This sequence encodes CASSYSSGQGYYF.

As for this clonotype: A much larger clone lies a single base off, so this may be a read error. This chain uses TRBV7-9 with TRBJ1-2; D remains ambiguous. Germline V gene lookup returns CDR1 SEHNR and CDR2 FQNEAQ (reference sequence). The V end lost 6 bases, the J end lost 3 bases, and 11 bases lay between the germline ends. The CDR3 is 13 residues long. DNA for the CDR3: TGTGCCAGCAGTCCGGACGGCCACTATGGCTACACCTTC. This sequence encodes CASSPDGHYGYTF.

This chain uses TRBV20-1 with TRBJ2-3, with D possibly matching TRBD1 (6 bases). V was shortened by 0 bases and J by 1 base, with 8 bases between the two germline ends. CDR1 DFQATT and CDR2 SNEGSKA come from the germline V gene (reference sequence). The CDR3 is made up of 14 amino acids. The CDR3 DNA reads as TGCAGTGCTAGAGATCACAGGGGCACAGATACGCAGTATTTT. This encodes CSARDHRGTDTQYF.

The chain carries TRBV6-5 and TRBJ2-3; 7 nucleotides agree with TRBD1. Germline V gene sequence: CDR1 MNHEY, CDR2 SVGAGI. V was pared by 4 bases and J by 6 bases, with 7 bases of the junction left unmatched. The CDR3 length is 14 residues. This CDR3 is CASSFRTGRDTQYF. In nucleotides, the CDR3 is TGTGCCAGCAGTTTCCGGACAGGACGGGATACGCAGTATTTT.

The genes are TRBV4-3 and TRBJ2-3, with D possibly being TRBD1 (6 bases). V lost 1 base to trimming and J lost 6 bases, with 14 bases between them. This CDR3 has 15 amino acids. CDR1 LGHNA and CDR2 YSLEER come from the germline V gene. This CDR3 is CASSQGRWGLDTQYF. CDR3 bases: TGCGCCAGCAGCCAAGGTCGGTGGGGGCTGGATACGCAGTATTTT.

The chain links TRBV2 to TRBJ1-3; D gene unclear. From germline, CDR1 is SNHLY and CDR2 FYNNEI. Trimming pared 4 bases from V and 0 bases from J, leaving 10 bases between. CDR3 length: 15 residues. The CDR3 reads CASSVNGYSGNTIYF. CDR3 DNA: TGTGCCAGCAGTGTTAACGGATACTCTGGAAACACCATATATTTT. The full variable domain, rest sourced from reference TRBV2 and TRBJ1-3, is EPEVTQTPSHQVTQMGQEVILRCVPISNHLYFYWYRQILGQKVEFLVSFYNNEISEKSEIFDDQFSVERPDGSNFTLKIRSTKLEDSAMYFCASSVNGYSGNTIYFGEGSWLTVV.

The sample holds many counts of this clonotype. The V call is TRBV7-9, the J call TRBJ2-7; 11 bases agree with TRBD2. Germline V lookup: CDR1 SEHNR, CDR2 FQNEAQ (reference sequence). The CDR3 consists of 16 residues. V was pared by 5 bases and J by 3 bases, with 9 bases of the junction left unmatched. CDR3 residues: CASSPSGLAEFYEQYF. The CDR3 DNA follows: TGTGCCAGCAGCCCATCGGGACTAGCGGAATTCTACGAGCAGTACTTC.

This clonotype was seen repeatedly, ten times or more. The V call is TRBV11-1, the J call TRBJ2-5; possibly TRBD1 for D (5 bases). The germline V gene encodes CDR1 SGHAT and CDR2 FQDESV (reference sequence). V dropped 5 bases and J dropped 2 bases, with 12 bases sitting between them. The CDR3 is made up of 14 amino acids. The CDR3 is CASSLQDLQETQYF. DNA of the CDR3: TGTGCCAGCAGCCTACAGGACCTACAAGAGACCCAGTACTTC. Based on the CDR3 plus reference TRBV11-1 and TRBJ2-5, the full variable domain is EAEVAQSPRYKITEKSQAVAFWCDPISGHATLYWYRQILGQGPELLVQFQDESVVDDSQLPKDRFSAERLKGVDSTLKIQPAELGDSAMYLCASSLQDLQETQYFGPGTRLLVL.

This clonotype occurred many times. The rearrangement uses TRBV7-2 and TRBJ1-2; D is undetermined. V was trimmed by 5 bases and J by 4 bases, leaving 14 bases between them. CDR3 size: 14 residues. CDR1 and CDR2 (germline): SGHTA, FQGNSA. CDR3 sequence reads: CASSPADGPYGYTF. As DNA, the CDR3 is TGTGCCAGCAGCCCGGCGGACGGCCCCTATGGCTACACCTTC.

This clonotype appeared many times. V and J are TRBV19 and TRBJ1-6; D gene uncertain. The CDR3 extends over 15 amino acids. The ends were cut back, 3 bases at V and 4 bases at J, with 10 bases in the middle. Germline V gene lookup returns CDR1 LNHDA and CDR2 SQIVND (reference sequence). The DNA for the CDR3 is TGTGCCAGTAGTATGGAGGACGGATATAATTCACCCCTCCACTTT. This encodes CASSMEDGYNSPLHF.